The entry below gives a single T cell receptor (beta chain) sequence along with its context. Trimming left V 3 bases short and J 2 bases short, with 11 bases between. Germline CDR1 and CDR2: LNHDA and SQIVND (reference sequence). The CDR3 totals 14 residues. This sample is part of a study of blood T cell repertoires in COVID-19. TCRdb keeps only in-frame clones here, not all; method: immunoSEQ multiplex PCR. Counted here are 60,000 or so clones, around 81% occurring once; the ten biggest clones make up roughly 5.3%. The J gene is TRBJ2-7, the V gene TRBV19, with D tentatively TRBD2 (6 bases). This TCR was sampled from a human donor in a cohort sampled during active COVID-19. The sample taken for sequencing was peripheral blood. The CDR3 is CASSIGTSAYEQYF. The CDR3 DNA reads as TGTGCCAGTAGTATTGGGACTTCAGCCTACGAGCAGTACTTC.